This T cell receptor beta chain came from a study of cytomegalovirus exposure and HLA in healthy donors. Whole-study results and caveats: The study put 150 to 200 TCR beta chains on its list as cytomegalovirus-associated.

The table came from immunoSEQ multiplex PCR; TCRdb's copy has only in-frame clones and leaves some out. The table lists more than 150,000 clones, approximately 83% of them singletons, with approximately 3% in the top ten. Germline values: CDR1 PRHDT, CDR2 FYEKMQ (reference sequence). There are 14 residues in the CDR3. The germline V and J ends were trimmed by 5 bases and 0 bases, with 11 bases remaining between them. On this clone itself: Antigen: not known.

The sample was PBMCs. This TCR derives from a woman aged 18-35 years in good health and CMV-seropositive. The genes are TRBV13 and TRBJ2-7; D is possibly TRBD2 (5 bases). The CDR3 is CASSRTRSSYEQYF. In nucleotides, the CDR3 is TGTGCCAGCAGCCGGACTCGATCCTCCTACGAGCAGTACTTC.